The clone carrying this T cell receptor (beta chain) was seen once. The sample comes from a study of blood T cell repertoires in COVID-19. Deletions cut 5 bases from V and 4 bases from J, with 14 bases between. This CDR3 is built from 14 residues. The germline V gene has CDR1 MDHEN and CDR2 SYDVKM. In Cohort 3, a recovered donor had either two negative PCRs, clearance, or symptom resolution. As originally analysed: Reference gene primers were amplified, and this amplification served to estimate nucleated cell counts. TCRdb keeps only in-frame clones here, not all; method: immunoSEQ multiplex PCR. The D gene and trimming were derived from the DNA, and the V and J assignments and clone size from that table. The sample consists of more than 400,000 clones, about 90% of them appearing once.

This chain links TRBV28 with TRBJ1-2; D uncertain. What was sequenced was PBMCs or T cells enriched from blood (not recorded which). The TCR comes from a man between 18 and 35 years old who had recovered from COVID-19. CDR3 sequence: CASSGGGDRYGYTF. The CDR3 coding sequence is TGTGCCAGCAGTGGCGGTGGAGATCGCTATGGCTACACCTTC.